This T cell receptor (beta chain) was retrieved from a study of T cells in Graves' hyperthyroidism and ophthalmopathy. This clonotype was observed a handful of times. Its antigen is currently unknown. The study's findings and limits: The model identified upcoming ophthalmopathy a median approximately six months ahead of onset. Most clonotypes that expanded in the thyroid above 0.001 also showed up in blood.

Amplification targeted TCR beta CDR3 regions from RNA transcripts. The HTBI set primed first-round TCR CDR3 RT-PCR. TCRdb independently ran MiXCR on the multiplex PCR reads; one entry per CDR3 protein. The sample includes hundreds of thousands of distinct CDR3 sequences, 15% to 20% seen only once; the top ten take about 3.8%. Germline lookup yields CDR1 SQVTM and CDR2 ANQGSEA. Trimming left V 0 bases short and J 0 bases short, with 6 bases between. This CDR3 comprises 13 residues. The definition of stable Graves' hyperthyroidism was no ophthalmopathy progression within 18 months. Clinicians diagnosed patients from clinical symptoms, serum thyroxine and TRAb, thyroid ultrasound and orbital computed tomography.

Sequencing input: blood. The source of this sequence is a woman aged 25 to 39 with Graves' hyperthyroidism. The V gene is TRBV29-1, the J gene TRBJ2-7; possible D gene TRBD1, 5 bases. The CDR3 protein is CSVEDQGSYEQYF. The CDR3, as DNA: TGCAGCGTTGAAGATCAGGGCTCCTACGAGCAGTACTTC.